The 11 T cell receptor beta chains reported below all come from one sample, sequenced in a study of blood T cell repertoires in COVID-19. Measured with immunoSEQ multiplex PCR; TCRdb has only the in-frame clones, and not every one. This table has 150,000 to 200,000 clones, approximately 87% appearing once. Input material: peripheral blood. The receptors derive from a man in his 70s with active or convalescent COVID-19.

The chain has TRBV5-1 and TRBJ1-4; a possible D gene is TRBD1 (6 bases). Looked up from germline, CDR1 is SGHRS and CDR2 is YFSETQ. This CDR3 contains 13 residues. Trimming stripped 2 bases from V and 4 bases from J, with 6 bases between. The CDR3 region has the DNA TGCGCCAGCAGCTTACAGGGTAATGAAAAACTGTTTTTT. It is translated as CASSLQGNEKLFF.

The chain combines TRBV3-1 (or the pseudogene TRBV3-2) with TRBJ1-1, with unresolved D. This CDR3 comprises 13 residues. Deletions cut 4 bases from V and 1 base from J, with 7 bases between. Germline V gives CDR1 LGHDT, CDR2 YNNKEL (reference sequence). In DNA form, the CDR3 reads TGTGCCAGCAGCCCAACGGGGAACACTGAAGCTTTCTTT. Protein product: CASSPTGNTEAFF.

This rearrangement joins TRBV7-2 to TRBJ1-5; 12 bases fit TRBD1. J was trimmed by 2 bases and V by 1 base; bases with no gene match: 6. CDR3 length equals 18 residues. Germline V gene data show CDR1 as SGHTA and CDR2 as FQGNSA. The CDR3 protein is CASSLEGGQGARNQPQHF. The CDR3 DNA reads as TGTGCCAGCAGCTTAGAGGGGGGACAGGGGGCGCGCAATCAGCCCCAGCATTTT.

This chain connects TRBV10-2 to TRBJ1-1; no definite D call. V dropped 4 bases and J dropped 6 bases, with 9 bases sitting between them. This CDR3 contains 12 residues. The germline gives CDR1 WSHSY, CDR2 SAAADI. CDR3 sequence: CASSGTEAEAFF. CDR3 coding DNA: TGCGCCAGCAGTGGGACGGAGGCTGAAGCTTTCTTT.

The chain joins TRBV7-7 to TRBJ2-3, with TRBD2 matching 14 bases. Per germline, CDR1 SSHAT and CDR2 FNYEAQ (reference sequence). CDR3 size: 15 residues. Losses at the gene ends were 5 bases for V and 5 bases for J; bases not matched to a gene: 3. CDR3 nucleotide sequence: TGTGCCAGCAGCATGGGGACTAGCGGGGGAGATACGCAGTATTTT. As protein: CASSMGTSGGDTQYF.

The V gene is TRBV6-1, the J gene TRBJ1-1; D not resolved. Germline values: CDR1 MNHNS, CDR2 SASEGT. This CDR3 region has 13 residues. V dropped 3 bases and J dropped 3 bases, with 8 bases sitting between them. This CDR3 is CASSETRYTEAFF. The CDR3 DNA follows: TGTGCCAGCAGTGAGACAAGGTACACTGAAGCTTTCTTT.

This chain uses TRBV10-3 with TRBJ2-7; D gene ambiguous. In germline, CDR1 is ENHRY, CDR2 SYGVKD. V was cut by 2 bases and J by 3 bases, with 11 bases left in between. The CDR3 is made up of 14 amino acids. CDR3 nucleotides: TGTGCCATCAGTGAGACCCTACTGAACTACGAGCAGTACTTC. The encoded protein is CAISETLLNYEQYF.

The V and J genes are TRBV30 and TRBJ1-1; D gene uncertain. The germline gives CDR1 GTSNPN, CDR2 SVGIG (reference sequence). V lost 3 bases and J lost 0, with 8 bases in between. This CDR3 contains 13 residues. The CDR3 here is CAWRRGMNTEAFF. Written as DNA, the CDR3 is TGTGCCTGGAGGAGAGGGATGAACACTGAAGCTTTCTTT.

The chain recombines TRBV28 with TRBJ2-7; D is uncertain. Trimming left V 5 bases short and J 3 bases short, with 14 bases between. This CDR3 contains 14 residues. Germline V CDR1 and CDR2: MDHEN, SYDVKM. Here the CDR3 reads CASSPGPLYYEQYF. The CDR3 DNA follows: TGTGCCAGCAGTCCCGGTCCCCTCTACTACGAGCAGTACTTC. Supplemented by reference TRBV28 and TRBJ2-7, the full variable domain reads DVKVTQSSRYLVKRTGEKVFLECVQDMDHENMFWYRQDPGLGLRLIYFSYDVKMKEKGDIPEGYSVSREKKERFSLILESASTNQTSMYLCASSPGPLYYEQYFGPGTRLTVT.

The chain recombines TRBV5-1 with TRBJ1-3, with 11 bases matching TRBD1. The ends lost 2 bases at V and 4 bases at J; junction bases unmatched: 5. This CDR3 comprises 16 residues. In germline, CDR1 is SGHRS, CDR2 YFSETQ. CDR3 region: CASSLLGQGDGNTIYF. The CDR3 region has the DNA TGCGCCAGCAGCTTACTGGGACAGGGGGACGGAAACACCATATATTTT. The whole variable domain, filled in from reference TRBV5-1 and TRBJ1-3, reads KAGVTQTPRYLIKTRGQQVTLSCSPISGHRSVSWYQQTPGQGLQFLFEYFSETQRNKGNFPGRFSGRQFSNSRSEMNVSTLELGDSALYLCASSLLGQGDGNTIYFGEGSWLTVV.

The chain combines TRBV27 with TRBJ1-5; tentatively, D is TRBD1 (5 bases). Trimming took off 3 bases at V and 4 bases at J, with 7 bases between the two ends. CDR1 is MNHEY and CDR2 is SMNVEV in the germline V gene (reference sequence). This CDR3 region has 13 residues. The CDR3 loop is CASSFRVNQPQHF. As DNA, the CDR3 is TGTGCCAGCAGTTTCAGGGTTAATCAGCCCCAGCATTTT.